This T cell receptor (beta chain) was documented in a study of early T cells in non-severe SARS-CoV-2 infection. Study-wide context: Sequencing of unsorted whole blood was done on bulk RNA, leaving chains unpaired. Points from the study as a whole: Private and CD4 specificities were missed by VDJdb matching, which favored anti-spike CD8 responses.

The TCR library protocol attached unique molecular identifiers to the individual cDNA molecules. TCRdb independently ran MiXCR on the 5' RACE reads; one entry per CDR3 protein. The sample shows some 61,000 distinct CDR3 sequences, 9.3% of them seen only once. As to this clonotype: The antigen is unknown.

This receptor was obtained from an adult who was a healthcare worker with PCR-confirmed SARS-CoV-2 infection or an uninfected control (not recorded which). The sample comprised whole blood.

Here the CDR3 DNA reads TGTGCCAGCAGGGACAGGGAACACCAGCCCCAGCATTTT. Protein sequence: CASRDREHQPQHF. The chain recombines TRBV6-2 or TRBV6-3 with TRBJ1-5, with TRBD1 identical over 8 bases. This CDR3 has 13 amino acids. Germline trimming cut 6 bases from V and 7 bases from J; bases unmatched to any gene: 5. The germline CDR1 and CDR2 sequences are MNHEY and SVGEGT.